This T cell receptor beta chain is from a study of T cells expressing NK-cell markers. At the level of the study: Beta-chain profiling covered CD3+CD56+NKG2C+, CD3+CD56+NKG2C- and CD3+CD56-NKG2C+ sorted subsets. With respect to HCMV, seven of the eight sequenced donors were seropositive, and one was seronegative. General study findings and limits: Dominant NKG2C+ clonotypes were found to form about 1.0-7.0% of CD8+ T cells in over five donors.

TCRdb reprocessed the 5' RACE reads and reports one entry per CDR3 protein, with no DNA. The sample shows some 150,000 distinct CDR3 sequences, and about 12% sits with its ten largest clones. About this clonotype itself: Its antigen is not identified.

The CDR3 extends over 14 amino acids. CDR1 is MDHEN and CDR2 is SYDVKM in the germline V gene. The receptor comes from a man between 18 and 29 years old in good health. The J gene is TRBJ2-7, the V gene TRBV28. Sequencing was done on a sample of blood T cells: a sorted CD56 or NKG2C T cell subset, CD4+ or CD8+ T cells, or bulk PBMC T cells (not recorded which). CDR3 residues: CAAKSHSSSYEQYF.